A single sample is the source of the 31 T cell receptor beta chains below, sequenced in a study of blood T cells in healthy people across ages (dated by TCRdb to the mid-2010s). Library method: 5' RACE. TCRdb shows the sequencer as Illumina HiSeq 2500. A second PCR of about 6 to 11 cycles was run with a J-beta primer mix and a sample-barcoded 5' primer. TCRdb cleaned the public reads at Q25 with fastp, built clones with MiXCR and kept in-frame beta chains. Each record represents a unique CDR3 protein, reported with the most common genes and DNA among its rows. The sample contains more than 800,000 distinct CDR3 sequences, around 28% of them found a single time. The biggest ten clones account for about 18% of the sample. The material sequenced was blood. The receptors originated from a woman older than 75 in good health.

The chain employs TRBV5-4 and TRBJ2-3; 10 positions match TRBD2. The CDR3 is made up of 15 amino acids. Trimming cost V 0 bases and J 6 bases; bases outside gene matches: 4. The germline V gene encodes CDR1 SGHNT and CDR2 YYREEE (reference sequence). CDR3 sequence reads: CASSLAASGGDTQYF. The CDR3 nucleotides are TGTGCCAGCAGCTTGGCGGCTAGCGGGGGCGATACGCAGTATTTT.

This clonotype was observed a few times. The rearrangement links TRBV7-2 to TRBJ1-4; weak D call: TRBD1 (6 bases). CDR3 size: 15 residues. CDR1 and CDR2 (germline): SGHTA, FQGNSA. V was trimmed by 1 base and J by 9 bases, leaving 15 bases between them. The CDR3 protein is CASSLGLGGRKKLFF. As DNA, the CDR3 is TGTGCCAGCAGCTTAGGCCTCGGGGGGCGTAAAAAACTGTTTTTT.

In regard to this clonotype: Its ends do not fully match the called genes, so a read error is possible. The rearrangement uses TRBV4-1 and TRBJ2-5, with D possibly matching TRBD2 (5 bases). The CDR3 length is 18 residues. Germline values: CDR1 MGHRA, CDR2 YSYEKL. The CDR3 sequence is CASSQDPVGGRTQETRYF. CDR3 nucleotides: TGCGCCAGCAGCCAAGACCCGGTCGGAGGACGGACCCAAGAGACCCGGTACTTC.

The sample holds many counts of this clonotype. The J gene is TRBJ1-5, the V gene TRBV20-1; 7 positions match TRBD1. Germline V gene sequence: CDR1 DFQATT, CDR2 SNEGSKA (reference sequence). The CDR3 has 15 residues. V was pared by 2 bases and J by 8 bases, with 12 bases of the junction left unmatched. DNA of the CDR3: TGCAGTGCTAGACAAGACAGGGATTATACAGAGCCCCAGCATTTT. Its translation is CSARQDRDYTEPQHF.

This clonotype was observed once. Given a much more abundant clone one base away, this may be a read error. The chain links TRBV28 to TRBJ2-7, with a possible D match to TRBD1 (6 bases). From germline, CDR1 is MDHEN and CDR2 SYDVKM. The CDR3 contains 15 residues. With 4 bases removed from V and 2 bases from J, the gap between germline ends came to 15 bases. The CDR3 DNA reads TGTGCCAGCAGTTCACCAAACAGGGAGACCTACGAGCAGTACTTC. It codes for CASSSPNRETYEQYF.

This clonotype was detected many times. DNA of the CDR3: TGTGCCAGCAGCCCCCATAGGGTAGCGGGGGGCCCTATAAGCTCCTACAATGAGCAGTTCTTC. Protein sequence: CASSPHRVAGGPISSYNEQFF. The V gene is TRBV7-9, the J gene TRBJ2-1, with 10 bases aligning to TRBD2. Germline CDR1 reads SEHNR; CDR2 reads FQNEAQ (reference sequence). V was clipped by 5 bases and J by 0 bases; unmatched bases: 19. The CDR3 has 21 residues.

This clonotype showed up many times. The gene calls are TRBV20-1 and TRBJ2-5; a weak D match, TRBD2 (6 bases). The V gene lost 1 base and the J gene lost 2 bases, with 11 bases spanning the gap. The CDR3 totals 14 residues. Germline V gene lookup returns CDR1 DFQATT and CDR2 SNEGSKA (reference sequence). The CDR3 DNA reads as TGCAGTGCTAGAGGAATGGGGACTCAAGAGACCCAGTACTTC. Amino acids: CSARGMGTQETQYF.

This clonotype was observed at least ten times. The chain combines TRBV20-1 with TRBJ2-1, with a possible D match to TRBD2 (6 bases). V lost 4 bases, J lost 2 bases, and 12 bases lay in between. Germline V CDR1 and CDR2: DFQATT, SNEGSKA (reference sequence). CDR3 length: 14 residues. CDR3 protein: CSATGGLTYNEQFF. The CDR3 bases are TGCAGTGCTACCGGGGGATTAACCTACAATGAGCAGTTCTTC.

In this sample, this clonotype turned up a few times. This may be a read error: a much more frequent sequence differs by one nucleotide. This chain links TRBV5-1 with TRBJ2-5; TRBD2 aligns across 8 bases. In germline, CDR1 is SGHRS, CDR2 YFSETQ. The CDR3 totals 15 residues. The V gene end was trimmed by 0 bases and the J gene end by 11 bases; junction bases not matched to a gene: 12. For the CDR3, the DNA is TGCGCCAGCAGCTTGGTTGGGACTAGTATCGATGAGCAGTACTTC. Translating it yields CASSLVGTSIDEQYF.

This clonotype appeared a single time. The gene calls are TRBV29-1 and TRBJ2-5; no reliable D call. V lost 5 bases to trimming and J lost 3 bases, with 13 bases between them. The CDR3 is 13 amino acids. Germline V gene sequence: CDR1 SQVTM, CDR2 ANQGSEA. CDR3 in amino acids: CSVRSLVEETQYF. The DNA of the CDR3 is TGCAGCGTTCGGAGTCTGGTAGAAGAGACCCAGTACTTC.

This chain links TRBV5-1 with TRBJ2-5, with 7 bases fitting TRBD1. The CDR3 has 14 amino acids. The germline V gene encodes CDR1 SGHRS and CDR2 YFSETQ. After removal of 3 bases from V and 3 bases from J, the junction contained 5 bases not matched to a gene. Here the CDR3 DNA reads TGCGCCAGCAGCTGGGGCCAGGGGGAAGAGACCCAGTACTTC. Amino acid sequence: CASSWGQGEETQYF.

This clonotype was counted ten times or more. The chain combines TRBV12-3 or TRBV12-4 with TRBJ1-6; D ambiguous. V dropped 6 bases and J dropped 9 bases, with 9 bases sitting between them. The CDR3 covers 12 residues. The CDR3: CASSTSSSPLHF. The DNA for the CDR3 is TGTGCCAGCAGCACAAGTAGTTCACCCCTCCACTTT.

As concerns this clonotype: A much larger clone is a single base away; this may be a read error. Likely a read error: the CDR3 ends without its conserved phenylalanine or tryptophan. The rearrangement joins TRBV5-1 to TRBJ2-5, with D possibly being TRBD2 (5 bases). The J call is in doubt because the DNA end fits TRBJ2-4 better. CDR1 is SGHRS, CDR2 YFSETQ, per germline. The CDR3 is made up of 16 amino acids. For the CDR3, the DNA is TGCGCCAGCAGTGACTCAGGAGGTTGGGCCAAAAACATTCAGTACTGC. Translated: CASSDSGGWAKNIQYC.

This clonotype was counted many times. The chain has TRBV7-2 and TRBJ2-5; TRBD2 matches at 14 bases. The CDR3 spans 19 residues. Germline assignment: CDR1 SGHTA and CDR2 FQGNSA. The ends lost 1 base at V and 4 bases at J; junction bases unmatched: 11. The CDR3 loop reads CASSLGVFGTSGGLETQYF. CDR3 sequence (DNA): TGTGCCAGCAGCTTAGGGGTCTTTGGGACTAGCGGGGGATTAGAGACCCAGTACTTC.

The sample holds many counts of this clonotype. This chain uses TRBV20-1 with TRBJ2-5, with D maybe TRBD1 (6 bases). V was trimmed by 8 bases and J by 4 bases, leaving 20 bases between them. From germline, CDR1 is DFQATT and CDR2 SNEGSKA (reference sequence). CDR3 length equals 14 residues. The DNA for the CDR3 is TGCAGTCCAAAACGGGGACATGGGGGAGAGACCCAGTACTTC. Its translation is CSPKRGHGGETQYF.

This clonotype came up a few times. A read error may explain this, as a much larger clone is one base away. The chain joins TRBV29-1 to TRBJ2-5; 9 nucleotides align to TRBD1. Looked up from germline, CDR1 is SQVTM and CDR2 is ANQGSEA. CDR3 length equals 15 residues. Losses at the gene ends were 5 bases for V and 11 bases for J; bases not matched to a gene: 18. In DNA form, the CDR3 reads TGCAGCGTTATCCCACAGGGGGCGCCCGGCAATGAGCAGTACTTC. Its protein product is CSVIPQGAPGNEQYF.

As to this clonotype: The CDR3 does not close with the conserved phenylalanine or tryptophan, likely indicating a read error. The chain employs TRBV18 and TRBJ2-1, with 7 positions matching TRBD2. V trimming: 3 bases; J trimming: 10 bases; junction bases outside the gene matches: 3. The CDR3 is 12 amino acids. The V gene's germline CDR1 is KGHSH and CDR2 LQKENI. This CDR3 is CASSPTSVEQFL. CDR3 in DNA: TGTGCCAGCTCACCCACTAGCGTCGAGCAGTTCTTA.

Only a few counts were recorded for this clonotype. The chain joins TRBV7-6 to TRBJ1-1; 7 bases are a match to TRBD1. Trimming at V came to 8 bases and at J to 3 bases, leaving 0 bases not matched to a gene. The germline V gene encodes CDR1 SGHVS and CDR2 FNYEAQ. The CDR3 spans 11 residues. CDR3 amino acids: CASQGDTEAFF. The CDR3, as DNA: TGTGCCAGCCAGGGGGACACTGAAGCTTTCTTT.

The chain recombines TRBV7-2 with TRBJ2-3, with D maybe TRBD2 (6 bases). Germline V lookup: CDR1 SGHTA, CDR2 FQGNSA. The V and J ends lost 6 bases and 0 bases respectively, with 10 bases between them. The CDR3 is 14 residues long. CDR3 sequence: CASRPGRSTDTQYF. Written as DNA, the CDR3 is TGTGCCAGCAGACCAGGGAGGAGCACAGATACGCAGTATTTT.

This clonotype was counted at least ten times. The CDR3, as DNA: TGTGCCAGCAGCGTACCCGGACAGACTAATCAGCCCCAGCATTTT. Translating it yields CASSVPGQTNQPQHF. The chain couples TRBV7-9 to TRBJ1-5, with D maybe TRBD1 (6 bases). CDR1 and CDR2 from the germline V gene are SEHNR and FQNEAQ (reference sequence). CDR3 length equals 15 residues. Between the trimmed V and J ends, which lost 5 bases and 4 bases, there was a span of 15 bases.

This rearrangement joins TRBV12-3 or TRBV12-4 to TRBJ2-4; tentatively, D is TRBD2 (7 bases). V lost 5 bases, J lost 13 bases, and 18 bases lay in between. The CDR3 is 13 residues long. The CDR3 DNA reads as TGTGCCAGCAGTCCCTCGGGGGGCTCCCCGCAGTACTTC. Translating gives CASSPSGGSPQYF.

Concerning this clonotype: This may be a read error: a much more frequent sequence differs by one nucleotide. The rearrangement uses TRBV20-1 and TRBJ2-3; 7 nucleotides line up with TRBD1. Germline V gene lookup returns CDR1 DFQATT and CDR2 SNEGSKA (reference sequence). The CDR3 has 14 residues. V shed 5 bases and J 0 bases; nucleotides not matched to a gene: 5. CDR3 coding DNA: TGCAGTGCTTGTAAGGGGGCGAGCACAGATACGCAGTATTTT. Its translation is CSACKGASTDTQYF.

Of note for this clonotype: At one of its ends the junction is not consistent with the germline gene, which may arise from a read error. The chain has TRBV28 and TRBJ1-2; 9 bases line up with TRBD1. The germline CDR1 and CDR2 sequences are MDHEN and SYDVKM. This CDR3 spans 14 amino acids. Here the CDR3 reads CASSSGTGTYSYTF. CDR3 nucleotides: TGTGCCAGCAGCTCCGGGACAGGGACCTATAGCTACACCTTC.

This clonotype was detected many times. V gene TRBV5-1 combines with J gene TRBJ2-4; 10 nucleotides line up with TRBD1. Germline-derived CDR1 and CDR2 are SGHRS and YFSETQ. The V gene end was trimmed by 3 bases and the J gene end by 7 bases; junction bases not matched to a gene: 7. This CDR3 has 15 residues. CDR3 amino acids: CASSYGQGGLNIQYF. The CDR3 nucleotides are TGCGCCAGCAGCTACGGACAGGGGGGGCTTAACATTCAGTACTTC.

This clonotype was observed at least ten times. The rearrangement joins TRBV6-5 to TRBJ2-5, with D perhaps TRBD2 (7 bases). The CDR3 runs 16 residues. Deletions cut 6 bases from V and 5 bases from J, with 22 bases between. Germline loops: CDR1 MNHEY, CDR2 SVGAGI. CDR3 protein: CASRAPAGAFGETQYF. The DNA of the CDR3 is TGTGCCAGCAGAGCCCCCGCGGGGGCTTTTGGGGAGACCCAGTACTTC.

This clonotype was found many times. The chain carries TRBV7-8 and TRBJ2-5; D perhaps matches TRBD1 (5 bases). The germline V gene encodes CDR1 SGHVS and CDR2 FQNEAQ. The CDR3 runs 14 residues. V was trimmed by 3 bases and J by 2 bases, leaving 10 bases between them. In DNA, the CDR3 is TGTGCCAGCAGCTTTTTTCAGGGTCAAGAGACCCAGTACTTC. Its protein is CASSFFQGQETQYF.

In this sample, this clonotype turned up many times. J is TRBJ2-1 and V is TRBV5-1, with 14 positions matching TRBD2. Trimming removed 3 bases from V and 0 bases from J; junction bases left unmatched: 5. From germline, CDR1 is SGHRS and CDR2 YFSETQ. There are 18 residues in the CDR3. The CDR3 sequence: CASSSRLAGGSSYNEQFF. CDR3 DNA: TGCGCCAGCAGCTCCAGACTAGCGGGGGGGAGCTCCTACAATGAGCAGTTCTTC. Based on the CDR3 plus reference TRBV5-1 and TRBJ2-1, the full variable domain is KAGVTQTPRYLIKTRGQQVTLSCSPISGHRSVSWYQQTPGQGLQFLFEYFSETQRNKGNFPGRFSGRQFSNSRSEMNVSTLELGDSALYLCASSSRLAGGSSYNEQFFGPGTRLTVL.

This clonotype appeared many times. V gene TRBV6-2 or TRBV6-3 combines with J gene TRBJ1-1; weak D call: TRBD1 (6 bases). V dropped 8 bases and J dropped 7 bases, with 20 bases sitting between them. The CDR3 extends over 14 amino acids. Germline lookup yields CDR1 MNHEY and CDR2 SVGEGT. The CDR3 coding sequence is TGTGCCAGCGGCCCTAACCAGGGGATGGTTGAAGCTTTCTTT. It specifies CASGPNQGMVEAFF.

This clonotype has at least ten counts. The chain couples TRBV12-3 or TRBV12-4 to TRBJ2-1; D might be TRBD2 (6 bases). Trimming stripped 1 base from V and 8 bases from J, with 15 bases between. This CDR3 has 15 residues. The CDR3 protein is CASSLGRAKRDEQFF. The CDR3 nucleotides are TGTGCCAGCAGTTTAGGGAGGGCGAAAAGGGATGAGCAGTTCTTC.

The chain links TRBV12-3 or TRBV12-4 to TRBJ2-2, with D tentatively TRBD2 (7 bases). V gave up 7 bases and J gave up 7 bases, with 22 bases separating them. The CDR3 runs 16 residues. The CDR3 sequence: CASKTSGAGGFGELFF. The CDR3 nucleotides are TGTGCCAGCAAAACCTCGGGGGCCGGGGGGTTCGGGGAGCTGTTTTTT.

The chain uses TRBV9 and TRBJ1-2; TRBD1 matches at 7 bases. The CDR3 sequence is 17 residues long. In germline, CDR1 is SGDLS, CDR2 YYNGEE. The J segment lost 1 base and the V segment lost 3 bases, leaving 12 bases of the junction unmatched. The CDR3 is CASSGRQQGKVNYGYTF. In DNA form, the CDR3 reads TGTGCCAGCAGCGGACGCCAACAGGGGAAGGTTAACTATGGCTACACCTTC. The full variable domain, with the rest looked up from reference TRBV9 and TRBJ1-2, is DSGVTQTPKHLITATGQRVTLRCSPRSGDLSVYWYQQSLDQGLQFLIQYYNGEERAKGNILERFSAQQFPDLHSELNLSSLELGDSALYFCASSGRQQGKVNYGYTFGSGTRLTVV.